The 23 T cell receptor beta chains presented below share a single source sample, sequenced in a study of blood T cell repertoires in COVID-19. Libraries were prepared by immunoSEQ multiplex PCR; TCRdb keeps only in-frame clonotypes and omits some of them. The sample lists about 210,000 clones; around 80% were seen once. The source material was peripheral blood. Receptor source: a man in his forties or fifties with active or convalescent COVID-19.

The CDR3 DNA follows: TGTGCCAGCTCACCGGGACAGTTAGGCGAAAAACTGTTTTTT. It codes for CASSPGQLGEKLFF. V is TRBV18 and J is TRBJ1-4; 7 nucleotides align to TRBD1. V gave up 3 bases and J gave up 8 bases; unmatched junction bases: 6. CDR1 and CDR2 from the germline V gene are KGHSH and LQKENI. CDR3 size: 14 residues.

This rearrangement joins TRBV28 to TRBJ1-5, with D perhaps TRBD1 (5 bases). V lost 8 bases and J lost 1, with 9 bases in between. Per the germline V gene, CDR1 is MDHEN and CDR2 is SYDVKM. The CDR3 length is 13 residues. The CDR3 sequence: CASWRDSNQPQHF. The CDR3 coding sequence is TGTGCCAGCTGGAGGGACAGCAATCAGCCCCAGCATTTT.

The chain combines TRBV6-6 with TRBJ1-1; possible D gene TRBD1, 6 bases. With 2 bases removed from V and 0 bases from J, the gap between germline ends came to 10 bases. This CDR3 has 15 amino acids. The germline gives CDR1 MNHNY, CDR2 SVGAGI (reference sequence). CDR3 sequence reads: CASSYHRVVNTEAFF. CDR3 bases: TGTGCCAGCAGTTACCACAGGGTAGTGAACACTGAAGCTTTCTTT.

V and J are TRBV7-9 and TRBJ2-7; D perhaps matches TRBD1 (6 bases). Germline V gene lookup returns CDR1 SEHNR and CDR2 FQNEAQ (reference sequence). This CDR3 is 12 amino acids long. With 0 bases removed from V and 6 bases from J, the gap between germline ends came to 6 bases. CDR3 region: CASSLAGGEQYF. The DNA for the CDR3 is TGTGCCAGCAGCTTAGCAGGGGGCGAGCAGTACTTC.

The gene calls are TRBV4-1 and TRBJ2-1; the D gene is possibly TRBD2 (6 bases). The CDR3 is 16 residues long. The germline V gene has CDR1 MGHRA and CDR2 YSYEKL. V was shortened by 0 bases and J by 5 bases, with 14 bases between the two germline ends. CDR3 sequence reads: CASSQDSTRPDNEQFF. Here the CDR3 DNA reads TGCGCCAGCAGCCAAGATTCGACTAGGCCGGACAATGAGCAGTTCTTC.

This rearrangement joins TRBV6-2 or TRBV6-3 to TRBJ2-7; 11 bases match TRBD2. With V trimmed by 2 bases and J by 3 bases, 3 bases remained unmatched. The CDR3 is 15 amino acids. The germline V gene encodes CDR1 MNHEY and CDR2 SVGEGT. The CDR3 coding sequence is TGTGCCAGCAGTTACCCGGGACTAGCGGTCTACGAGCAGTACTTC. As protein: CASSYPGLAVYEQYF.

The chain recombines TRBV6-2 or TRBV6-3 with TRBJ1-5; the D gene is possibly TRBD1 (5 bases). The CDR3 totals 12 residues. V lost 6 bases and J lost 6, with 9 bases in between. Germline V CDR1 and CDR2: MNHEY, SVGEGT. This chain's CDR3 is CASSPTAQPQHF. The CDR3 nucleotides read TGTGCCAGCAGCCCGACAGCTCAGCCCCAGCATTTT.

The chain links TRBV2 to TRBJ2-1; 8 positions agree with TRBD1. CDR1 is SNHLY and CDR2 is FYNNEI in the germline V gene. The CDR3 covers 12 residues. V trimming: 8 bases; J trimming: 10 bases; junction bases outside the gene matches: 7. The CDR3, as DNA: TGTGCCAGCGGCCGGACAGGGAACGAGCAGTTCTTC. Its protein product is CASGRTGNEQFF.

The chain combines TRBV7-9 with TRBJ1-6, with a weak D call TRBD1 (6 bases). Germline CDR1 reads SEHNR; CDR2 reads FQNEAQ (reference sequence). V gave up 5 bases and J gave up 6 bases, with 11 bases separating them. CDR3 size: 14 residues. CDR3 coding DNA: TGTGCCAGCAGCGGAGGACAGACTAATTCACCCCTCCACTTT. Protein sequence: CASSGGQTNSPLHF.

This sequence joins TRBV5-1 and TRBJ2-5; TRBD2 aligns across 11 bases. The CDR3 is 17 amino acids. V lost 0 bases to trimming and J lost 5 bases; unmatched junction nucleotides: 9. CDR1 and CDR2 (germline): SGHRS, YFSETQ. The CDR3 loop is CASSLGLLLAGVETQYF. In nucleotides, the CDR3 is TGCGCCAGCAGCTTGGGACTACTACTAGCGGGGGTTGAGACCCAGTACTTC.

CDR3 sequence: CASSFRGSEQYV. CDR3 nucleotides: TGTGCCAGCAGCTTTCGGGGTTCCGAGCAGTACGTC. The rearrangement links TRBV11-2 to TRBJ2-7; D is perhaps TRBD2 (5 bases). Looked up from germline, CDR1 is SGHAT and CDR2 is FQNNGV. V was cut by 3 bases and J by 6 bases, with 9 bases left in between. The CDR3 spans 12 residues.

The chain has TRBV19 and TRBJ1-2, with TRBD1 matching 9 bases. Per the germline V gene, CDR1 is LNHDA and CDR2 is SQIVND (reference sequence). J was trimmed by 5 bases and V by 2 bases; bases with no gene match: 6. This CDR3 comprises 15 residues. The CDR3 here is CASSIFGQGRYGYTF. The CDR3 DNA is TGTGCCAGTAGTATATTCGGACAGGGGAGGTATGGCTACACCTTC.

Written as DNA, the CDR3 is TGCGCCAGCAGCCTGAGGAAGCAGAGGAATCAGCCCCAGCATTTT. Amino acids: CASSLRKQRNQPQHF. V gene TRBV5-1 combines with J gene TRBJ1-5; D is undetermined. The CDR3 extends over 15 amino acids. Trimming left V 4 bases short and J 4 bases short, with 15 bases between. Germline assignment: CDR1 SGHRS and CDR2 YFSETQ.

V is TRBV7-2 and J is TRBJ2-7, with D maybe TRBD1 (6 bases). The CDR3 runs to 15 residues. V shed 3 bases and J shed 3 bases, with 15 bases lying between them. The germline gives CDR1 SGHTA, CDR2 FQGNSA. The CDR3 DNA is TGTGCCAGCAGCTTGTTTCTGGGGGCCCACTACGAGCAGTACTTC. Translating gives CASSLFLGAHYEQYF.

The genes are TRBV7-6 and TRBJ2-7; 12 bases map to TRBD1. J gave up 7 bases and V 0 bases, and 4 bases lay outside the gene matches. The CDR3 loop spans 15 amino acids. Germline V gene lookup returns CDR1 SGHVS and CDR2 FNYEAQ. CDR3 nucleotides: TGTGCCAGCAGCTTAGCGGGACAGGGGGCAAAGGAGCAGTACTTC. It specifies CASSLAGQGAKEQYF.

This clone has only one observation. J is TRBJ2-7 and V is TRBV18; D gene uncertain. CDR3 size: 14 residues. V gave up 2 bases and J gave up 4 bases, with 12 bases separating them. Germline assignment: CDR1 KGHSH and CDR2 LQKENI. The chain's CDR3 is CASSPSTVWYEQYF. DNA for the CDR3: TGTGCCAGCTCACCAAGTACAGTGTGGTACGAGCAGTACTTC. The full variable domain, rest sourced from reference TRBV18 and TRBJ2-7, is NAGVMQNPRHLVRRRGQEARLRCSPMKGHSHVYWYRQLPEEGLKFMVYLQKENIIDESGMPKERFSAEFPKEGPSILRIQQVVRGDSAAYFCASSPSTVWYEQYFGPGTRLTVT.

Here the CDR3 reads CASSRSRGHHVNEQFF. CDR3 in DNA: TGTGCCAGCAGCCGGTCCAGGGGGCATCATGTCAATGAGCAGTTCTTC. The chain links TRBV28 to TRBJ2-1, with TRBD1 matching 8 bases. V gave up 6 bases and J gave up 6 bases; unmatched junction bases: 13. CDR1 is MDHEN and CDR2 is SYDVKM in the germline V gene. This CDR3 is built from 16 residues. Using reference TRBV28 and TRBJ2-1 for the parts outside the CDR3, the full variable domain is DVKVTQSSRYLVKRTGEKVFLECVQDMDHENMFWYRQDPGLGLRLIYFSYDVKMKEKGDIPEGYSVSREKKERFSLILESASTNQTSMYLCASSRSRGHHVNEQFFGPGTRLTVL.

The CDR3 coding sequence is TGTGCCAGCAGCAACCTGACAGGGGGCTCTTGGAATACGCAGTATTTT. Translating it yields CASSNLTGGSWNTQYF. J is TRBJ2-3 and V is TRBV7-8; 10 nucleotides align to TRBD1. Per the germline V gene, CDR1 is SGHVS and CDR2 is FQNEAQ. With 5 bases clipped from V and 7 bases from J, the junction kept 12 bases outside the gene matches. The CDR3 runs 16 residues.

The gene calls are TRBV7-3 and TRBJ2-7; TRBD1 aligns across 7 bases. The CDR3 sequence is 16 residues long. Germline values: CDR1 SGHTA, CDR2 FQGTGA. The V gene end was trimmed by 5 bases and the J gene end by 0 bases; junction bases not matched to a gene: 10. The CDR3 sequence is CASSPSLRGSSYEQYV. For the CDR3, the DNA is TGTGCCAGCAGCCCCTCCCTCAGGGGGAGCTCCTACGAGCAGTACGTC.

V usage is TRBV11-2 and J usage is TRBJ2-1, with D unclear. V was shortened by 0 bases and J by 8 bases, with 5 bases between the two germline ends. The germline V gene has CDR1 SGHAT and CDR2 FQNNGV. The CDR3 totals 12 residues. This CDR3 reads CASSLDRDEQFF. The CDR3 region has the DNA TGTGCCAGCAGCTTAGATCGAGATGAGCAGTTCTTC.

The chain recombines TRBV2 with TRBJ1-6; 7 nucleotides align to TRBD1. Germline CDR1 SNHLY, CDR2 FYNNEI. J was trimmed by 7 bases and V by 1 base; bases with no gene match: 7. The CDR3 runs 16 residues. The CDR3 coding sequence is TGTGCCAGCAGTGAAGTTGGGACAGCCTCCAATTCACCCCTCCACTTT. This sequence encodes CASSEVGTASNSPLHF.

The rearrangement uses TRBV14 and TRBJ1-4; no definite D call. The CDR3 is 18 residues long. Trimming shortened V by 4 bases and J by 0 bases, and 18 bases separated the two germline ends. CDR1 is SGHDN and CDR2 is FVKESK in the germline V gene. CDR3 DNA sequence: TGTGCCAGCAGCCCCCGCGAGGGTAGGTATGCAACTAATGAAAAACTGTTTTTT. This codes for CASSPREGRYATNEKLFF.

This chain joins TRBV28 and TRBJ1-1; D ambiguous. Germline V gene sequence: CDR1 MDHEN, CDR2 SYDVKM. This CDR3 has 15 amino acids. Trimming removed 1 base at V and 1 base at J, with 10 bases between. The CDR3 nucleotides read TGTGCCAGCAGTTTATACGCAGGAAGGAACACTGAAGCTTTCTTT. It translates to CASSLYAGRNTEAFF.